The clone carrying this T cell receptor beta chain was observed many times. The antigen is unknown. The sequenced fragment ends 3 residues before the CDR3 boundary, so the rest is inferred from the germline J gene. Control and CVID samples contributed equal amounts of genomic DNA. The assay was immunoSEQ multiplex PCR, and TCRdb's table has in-frame clones only and misses some. The repertoire shows some 60,000 clones, none seen only once; the top ten take around 1.6%. The data were taken from a study of T cell clonality in common variable immunodeficiency. The length of the CDR3 is 16 residues. Germline CDR1 SNHLY, CDR2 FYNNEI. V was pared by 1 base and J by 4 bases, with 16 bases between. General study results and limits: CVID subjects shared fewer TCRbeta clones than healthy controls did. Reportedly, TCR beta sequences from common variable immunodeficiency showed fewer deletions and N-nucleotide insertions.

Sequencing input: peripheral blood mononuclear cells. The chain couples TRBV2 to TRBJ2-5; D gene unclear. This receptor was obtained from a person aged 18 to 70 in good health. CDR3 in amino acids: CASSEGKTHPPETQYF. The DNA read from the CDR3 is TGTGCCAGCAGTGAAGGAAAAACACACCCTCCAGAGACC. The variable domain in full, completed from reference TRBV2 and TRBJ2-5, reads EPEVTQTPSHQVTQMGQEVILRCVPISNHLYFYWYRQILGQKVEFLVSFYNNEISEKSEIFDDQFSVERPDGSNFTLKIRSTKLEDSAMYFCASSEGKTHPPETQYFGPGTRLLVL.